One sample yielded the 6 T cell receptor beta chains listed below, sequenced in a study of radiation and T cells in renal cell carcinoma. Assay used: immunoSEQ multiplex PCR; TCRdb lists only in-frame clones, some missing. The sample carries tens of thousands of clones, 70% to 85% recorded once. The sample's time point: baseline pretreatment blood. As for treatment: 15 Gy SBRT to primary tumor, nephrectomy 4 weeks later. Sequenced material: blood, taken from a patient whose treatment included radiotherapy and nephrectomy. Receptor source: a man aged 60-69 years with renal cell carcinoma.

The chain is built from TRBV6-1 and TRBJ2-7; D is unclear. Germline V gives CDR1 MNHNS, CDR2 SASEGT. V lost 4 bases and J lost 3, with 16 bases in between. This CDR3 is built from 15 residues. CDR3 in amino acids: CASSVYRHANYEQYF. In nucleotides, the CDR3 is TGTGCCAGCAGTGTTTATCGACACGCTAACTACGAGCAGTACTTC.

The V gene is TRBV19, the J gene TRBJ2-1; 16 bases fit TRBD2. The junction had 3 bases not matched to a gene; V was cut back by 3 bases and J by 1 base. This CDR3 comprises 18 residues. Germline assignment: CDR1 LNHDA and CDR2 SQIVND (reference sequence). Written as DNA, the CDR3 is TGTGCCAGTAGTATGGGACTAGCGGGAGGGTGGTCCTACAATGAGCAGTTCTTC. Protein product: CASSMGLAGGWSYNEQFF.

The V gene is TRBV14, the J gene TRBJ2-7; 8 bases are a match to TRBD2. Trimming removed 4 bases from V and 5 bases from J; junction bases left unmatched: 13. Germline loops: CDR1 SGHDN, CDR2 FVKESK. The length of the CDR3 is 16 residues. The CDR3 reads CASSPERERQGNEQYF. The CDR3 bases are TGTGCCAGCAGCCCGGAGCGGGAGCGGCAGGGTAACGAGCAGTACTTC.

DNA of the CDR3: TGTGCCATCAGTTCAGGGGACTTAATTTCCTACGAGCAGTACTTC. Its protein is CAISSGDLISYEQYF. The rearrangement uses TRBV10-3 and TRBJ2-7; the D call may be TRBD1 or TRBD2 (6 bases each). Germline V gene lookup returns CDR1 ENHRY and CDR2 SYGVKD. With 5 bases removed from V and 1 base from J, the gap between germline ends came to 15 bases. The CDR3 totals 15 residues.

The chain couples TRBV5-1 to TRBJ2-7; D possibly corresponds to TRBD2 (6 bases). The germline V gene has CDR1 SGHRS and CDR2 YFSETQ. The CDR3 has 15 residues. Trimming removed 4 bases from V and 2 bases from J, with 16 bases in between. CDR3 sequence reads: CASSPEGLQPYEQYF. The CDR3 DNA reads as TGCGCCAGCAGCCCGGAGGGGCTTCAGCCCTACGAGCAGTACTTC.

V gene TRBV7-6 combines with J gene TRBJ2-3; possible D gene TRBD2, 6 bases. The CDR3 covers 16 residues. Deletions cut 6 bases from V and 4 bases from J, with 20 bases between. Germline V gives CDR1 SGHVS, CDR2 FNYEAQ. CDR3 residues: CASRLGGGLGADTQYF. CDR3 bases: TGTGCCAGCAGACTTGGGGGAGGACTGGGCGCAGATACGCAGTATTTT.